This entry features one TCR beta chain sequence. This clone was recorded once. Its specific antigen is unknown. Base-call qualities are not available, and no considerably larger clone is one nucleotide away. The data belong to a study of CD8+ T cells in alopecia areata (dated by TCRdb to 2016 to 2019). Regarding the study in general: In both human patients and the C3H/HeJ mouse model, the study applied high-throughput TCRbeta sequencing to look at T cell clonal expansion in alopecia areata. Scalp clonality was compared across normal scalp (n=4), patchy alopecia areata scalp (n=8), and alopecia totalis/universalis scalp (n=8). Amplification of TCRbeta CDR3 regions was done by immunoSEQ multiplex PCR using 35 Vbeta forward primers and 13 Jbeta reverse primers. RNA was obtained with the PAXgene miRNA kit for fixed scalp, the miRNeasy kit for PBMCs, and the RNeasy kit for mouse skin. On the human side, TCRbeta sequencing was run on scalp tissue and on sorted CD4+ and CD8+ peripheral blood T cells from healthy controls and from alopecia areata patients with either patchy or totalis/universalis disease.

The protocol used for the library was the immunoSEQ multiplex PCR assay. RNA was extracted from all samples and reverse transcribed into cDNA as template for TCR sequencing. First-strand cDNA was synthesized using SuperScript III with a 2:1 mix of oligo-dT and random hexamers. A synthetic immune receptor repertoire was used to gauge amplification bias, and whatever bias remained was removed computationally. As for the original processing: Raw reads were preprocessed to remove errors, and CDR3 was defined according to IMGT conventions as the region from the conserved cysteine to phenylalanine. Clonality was computed as 1 minus the Shannon entropy, with the entropy normalized by log2 of the number of productive unique TCRs. Whether each scalp clone was CD4 or CD8 was inferred by checking scalp TCRbeta sequences against the CD4 and CD8 repertoires from sorted blood. TCRdb obtained this table from immuneACCESS and retained in-frame rearrangements with V and J assigned. These tables miss some clones; where compared with another copy, unresolved V genes account for less than half of the shortfall, and the remainder is unexplained. That table supplies the V and J calls and clone size; D and trimming were determined from the DNA. For this sample the table gives some 200,000 clones, of which roughly 50% were detected only once. The top ten clonotypes cover around 5.1% of the sample.

Paper-wide results and their limitations: Shared TCR sequences between patients were less evident than in mice, which may be partly attributable to HLA diversity in the patient population. Higher clonality and more expanded CD8+ clones were observed in lesional scalp than in normal scalp, particularly in alopecia totalis/universalis, a finding suggestive of antigenic drive. Unlike mouse skin, where gammadelta T cells dominate, normal human skin contains resident alphabeta T cells that get sequenced too, which complicates analysis of the scalp TCR repertoire.

After PBMCs were isolated by density centrifugation and stained for CD3, CD4 and CD8, a FACSAria was used to sort CD4+ and CD8+ T cells. Scalp biopsies and blood samples were provided by unaffected controls. Sequenced: CD8+ T cells sorted from blood. This receptor was identified in a human donor in good health.

The CDR3: CASSLSTSYRCGEQYF. The DNA sequence follows: TGTGCCAGCAGCCTGTCTACTTCATACCGATGTGGCGAGCAGTACTTC. Rearrangement joined TRBV5-7 to TRBJ2-7; the D gene is unclear. TRBV5-7 is an ORF; its function is uncertain. V gives up 4 bases and J gives up 6 bases, and the segment between their germline ends measures 23 bases. From the cysteine through the phenylalanine, the CDR3 covers 16 amino acids. The CDR3 DNA has 48 bases and is translated from base 1.